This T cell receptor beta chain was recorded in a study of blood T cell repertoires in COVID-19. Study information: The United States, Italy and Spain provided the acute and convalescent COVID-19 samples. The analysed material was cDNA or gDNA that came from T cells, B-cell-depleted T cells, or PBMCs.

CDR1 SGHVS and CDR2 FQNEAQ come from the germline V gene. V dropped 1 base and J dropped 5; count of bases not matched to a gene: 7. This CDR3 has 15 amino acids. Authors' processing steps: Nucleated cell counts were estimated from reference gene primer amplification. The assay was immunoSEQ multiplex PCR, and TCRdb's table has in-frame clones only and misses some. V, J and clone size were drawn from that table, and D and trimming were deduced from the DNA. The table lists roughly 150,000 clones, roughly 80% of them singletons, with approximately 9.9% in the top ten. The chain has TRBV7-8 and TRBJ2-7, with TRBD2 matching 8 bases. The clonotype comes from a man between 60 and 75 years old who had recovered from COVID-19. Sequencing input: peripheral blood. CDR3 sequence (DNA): TGTGCCAGCAGCTTAGGAACGGGAGGGCCCAACGAGCAGTACTTC. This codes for CASSLGTGGPNEQYF.